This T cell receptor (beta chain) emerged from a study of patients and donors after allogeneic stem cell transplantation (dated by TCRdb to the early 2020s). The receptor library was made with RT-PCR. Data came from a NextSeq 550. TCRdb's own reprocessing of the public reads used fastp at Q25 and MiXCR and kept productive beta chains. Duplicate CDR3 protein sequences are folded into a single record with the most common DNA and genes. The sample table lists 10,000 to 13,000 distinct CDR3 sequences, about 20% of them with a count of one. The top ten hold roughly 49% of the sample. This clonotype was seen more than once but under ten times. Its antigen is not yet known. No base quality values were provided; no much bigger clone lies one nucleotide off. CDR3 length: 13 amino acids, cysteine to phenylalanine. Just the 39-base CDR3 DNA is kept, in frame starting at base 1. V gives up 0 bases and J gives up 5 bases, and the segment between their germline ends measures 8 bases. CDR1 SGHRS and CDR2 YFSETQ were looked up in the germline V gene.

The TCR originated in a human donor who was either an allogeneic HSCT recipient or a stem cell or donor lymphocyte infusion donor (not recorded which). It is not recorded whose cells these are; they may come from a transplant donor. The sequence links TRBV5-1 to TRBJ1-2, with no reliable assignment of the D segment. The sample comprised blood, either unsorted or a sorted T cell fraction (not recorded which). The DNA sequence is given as TGCGCCAGCAGCTTGGGGGCAGAGTATGGCTACACCTTC. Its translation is CASSLGAEYGYTF. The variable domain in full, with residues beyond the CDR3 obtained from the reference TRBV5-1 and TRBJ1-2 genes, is KAGVTQTPRYLIKTRGQQVTLSCSPISGHRSVSWYQQTPGQGLQFLFEYFSETQRNKGNFPGRFSGRQFSNSRSEMNVSTLELGDSALYLCASSLGAEYGYTFGSGTRLTVV.